This T cell receptor beta chain was sequenced for a study of T cells in localized non-small cell lung cancer. Study findings and constraints: Adjacent uninvolved lung had the highest clonality, suggesting focused antigen responses. Appearance in adjacent lung was seen for a median approximately 58 of the top 100 tumor clones.

This clone came up a few times. Antigen: not known. The protocol was immunoSEQ multiplex PCR, while the TCRdb copy is restricted to in-frame clones and leaves out a portion. The data show more than 2,000 clones, around a quarter seen once. This CDR3 is 16 amino acids long. The germline CDR1 and CDR2 sequences are SGHNT and YENEEA. V lost 6 bases and J lost 5; bases outside the gene matches: 4. The receptor comes from a woman aged 40 to 75 with stage III lung adenocarcinoma. The rearrangement joins TRBV11-3 to TRBJ2-2; 15 positions agree with TRBD2. Source: lung tumor tissue, taken before any cancer treatment. This chain's CDR3 is CASSPGTSGRTGELFF. CDR3 sequence (DNA): TGTGCCAGCAGTCCAGGGACTAGCGGGAGGACCGGGGAGCTGTTTTTT. The whole variable domain, remainder taken from reference TRBV11-3 and TRBJ2-2, is EAGVVQSPRYKIIEKKQPVAFWCNPISGHNTLYWYLQNLGQGPELLIRYENEEAVDDSQLPKDRFSAERLKGVDSTLKIQPAELGDSAVYLCASSPGTSGRTGELFFGEGSRLTVL.